This TCR beta chain derives from a study of OX40 agonist ivuxolimab in advanced cancers. Germline values: CDR1 SGHTA, CDR2 FQGNSA. There are 12 residues in the CDR3. The V end was cut by 4 bases, the J end by 9 bases, with 13 bases between. Patients were excluded for autoimmune disease history or systemic immunosuppression. Assay used: immunoSEQ multiplex PCR; TCRdb lists only in-frame clones, some missing. The table includes about 48,000 clones, 70% to 90% detected once. The chain links TRBV7-2 to TRBJ2-7; D is tentatively TRBD1 or TRBD2 (5 bases each). The input for sequencing was CD4+ or CD8+ T cells sorted from blood, taken in a trial of the OX40 agonist ivuxolimab. This clonotype originated in an adult with an advanced solid tumor such as melanoma, head and neck, liver or kidney cancer. CDR3: CASSWDGRRQYF. In DNA form, the CDR3 reads TGTGCCAGCAGCTGGGACGGAAGGAGGCAGTACTTC.